This record concerns one TCR beta chain sequence. Its target is unknown. This sample is drawn from a study of T cell responses to AZD1222 COVID-19 vaccine. Sequenced by immunoSEQ multiplex PCR; TCRdb stores in-frame clones only, minus some. Here the sample spans 95,000 to 150,000 clones, about nine tenths being singletons. Notes on the study in general: The study identified only five to seven AZD1222 recipients as seropositive at baseline. The sample set comprised mostly white British donors with more females, and clonal diversity was possibly underestimated. CD4 TCRs linked to vaccination spanned spike, dominating at 160-218 and 743-854.

This TCR came from an adult who received the AZD1222 COVID-19 vaccine. Sequenced material: peripheral blood, taken 28 days after the second AZD1222 dose.

The DNA of the CDR3 is TGTGCCAGCAGCCTATTTTCAGGCGAGCTAGAAAAACTGTTTTTT. This translates into CASSLFSGELEKLFF. The chain carries TRBV6-5 and TRBJ1-4; D gene uncertain. In germline, CDR1 is MNHEY, CDR2 SVGAGI. The germline V and J ends were trimmed by 6 bases and 8 bases, with 19 bases remaining between them. The CDR3 spans 15 residues.